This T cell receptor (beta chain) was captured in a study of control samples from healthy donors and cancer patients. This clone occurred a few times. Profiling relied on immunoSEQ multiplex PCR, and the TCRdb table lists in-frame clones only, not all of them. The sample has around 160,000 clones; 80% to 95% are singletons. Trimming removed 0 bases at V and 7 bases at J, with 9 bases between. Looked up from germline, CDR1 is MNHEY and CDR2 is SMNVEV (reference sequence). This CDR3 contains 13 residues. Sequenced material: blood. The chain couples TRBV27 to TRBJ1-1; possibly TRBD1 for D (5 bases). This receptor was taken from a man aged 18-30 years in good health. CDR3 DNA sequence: TGTGCCAGCAGTTTATCAGGGGCGGGTGAAGCTTTCTTT. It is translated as CASSLSGAGEAFF.